What follows is one T cell receptor (beta chain) and its context. The antigen is not known. The data derive from a study of T cell repertoires in cytomegalovirus infection. Study-wide results and limits: Across the ex vivo response, the dominant clonotypes were HLA-C-restricted CMV-specific TCR beta clonotypes.

One entry per CDR3 protein results from TCRdb running MiXCR on the reads. The table lists some 110,000 distinct CDR3 sequences, about 31% of them singletons. Germline V gene sequence: CDR1 MNHEY, CDR2 SMNVEV (reference sequence). The V end lost 5 bases, the J end lost 3 bases, and 11 bases lay between the germline ends. The CDR3 loop spans 14 amino acids. The clonotype was recovered from a human donor in good health (CMV status not recorded). Some clones in this sample may be carry-over from other donors' samples. V is TRBV27 and J is TRBJ1-5, with D perhaps TRBD1 (5 bases). This sample comprised CD8+ T cells from cultured PBMCs, obtained from culture after CMV antigen stimulation. The CDR3 loop reads CASSIGTFNQPQHF. CDR3 DNA sequence: TGTGCCAGCAGTATAGGGACCTTCAATCAGCCCCAGCATTTT.